Each of the 29 T cell receptor beta chains below was sequenced from the same sample in a study of CD8 T cell repertoires and HIV-1 epitope variants. Assay: immunoSEQ multiplex PCR; the TCRdb copy retains only in-frame clones and omits some. The table lists some 100,000 clones, around 67% of them singletons. The sequencing input was uncultured baseline CD8+ T cells from peripheral blood mononuclear cells (PBMCs). Source of these receptors: a male donor with HIV.

The CDR3 loop is CASTSGANVLTF. CDR3 in DNA: TGTGCCAGCACTTCTGGGGCCAACGTCCTGACTTTC. This chain joins TRBV6-5 and TRBJ2-6; the D is unclear. Trimming removed 7 bases at V and 1 base at J, with 2 bases between. There are 12 residues in the CDR3. Germline V gene lookup returns CDR1 MNHEY and CDR2 SVGAGI.

The rearrangement joins TRBV5-4 to TRBJ2-7; 10 bases agree with TRBD1. Germline CDR1 and CDR2: SGHNT and YYREEE (reference sequence). This CDR3 is 15 amino acids long. V was clipped by 2 bases and J by 5 bases; unmatched bases: 7. The chain's CDR3 is CASSFGGQGNHEQYF. The CDR3 DNA follows: TGTGCCAGCAGCTTTGGGGGACAGGGGAACCACGAGCAGTACTTC. Supplemented by reference TRBV5-4 and TRBJ2-7, the full variable domain reads ETGVTQSPTHLIKTRGQQVTLRCSSQSGHNTVSWYQQALGQGPQFIFQYYREEENGRGNFPPRFSGLQFPNYSSELNVNALELDDSALYLCASSFGGQGNHEQYFGPGTRLTVT.

J is TRBJ1-1 and V is TRBV15; D might be TRBD1 (5 bases). V was pared by 0 bases and J by 7 bases, with 9 bases between. This CDR3 is built from 13 residues. The germline CDR1 and CDR2 sequences are LNHNV and YYDKDF (reference sequence). CDR3 region: CATSREGRGEAFF. CDR3 in DNA: TGTGCCACCAGCAGAGAGGGTAGGGGTGAAGCTTTCTTT.

The chain couples TRBV29-1 to TRBJ2-7; 9 bases agree with TRBD1. Germline CDR1 and CDR2: SQVTM and ANQGSEA. V gave up 5 bases and J gave up 5 bases; unmatched junction bases: 4. The CDR3 extends over 12 amino acids. The CDR3 spells CSVTRTGDEQYF. For the CDR3, the DNA is TGCAGCGTTACCAGGACAGGGGACGAGCAGTACTTC.

The V call is TRBV5-7, the J call TRBJ1-5; TRBD1 might be the D (5 bases). TRBV5-7 is treated as an ORF (open reading frame) with a function not yet certain. Between the trimmed V and J ends, which lost 5 bases and 3 bases, there was a span of 21 bases. This CDR3 region has 17 residues. Here the CDR3 reads CASSPRHRSPTNQPQHF. CDR3 bases: TGTGCCAGCAGTCCCCGACACAGGAGCCCTACCAATCAGCCCCAGCATTTT.

The table lists this clone with a count of one. This rearrangement joins TRBV18 to TRBJ2-5; 7 bases are shared with TRBD1. Germline assignment: CDR1 KGHSH and CDR2 LQKENI. V was clipped by 0 bases and J by 5 bases; unmatched bases: 3. This CDR3 has 14 residues. For the CDR3, the DNA is TGTGCCAGCTCACCACCGACAGGGTGGGAGACCCAGTACTTC. It specifies CASSPPTGWETQYF. Complete variable domain (other parts from reference TRBV18 and TRBJ2-5): NAGVMQNPRHLVRRRGQEARLRCSPMKGHSHVYWYRQLPEEGLKFMVYLQKENIIDESGMPKERFSAEFPKEGPSILRIQQVVRGDSAAYFCASSPPTGWETQYFGPGTRLLVL.

The rearrangement links TRBV7-9 to TRBJ2-1; TRBD2 matches 9 bases. The CDR3 is 17 residues long. Germline V gene sequence: CDR1 SEHNR, CDR2 FQNEAQ (reference sequence). After removal of 3 bases from V and 4 bases from J, the junction contained 10 bases not matched to a gene. In nucleotides, the CDR3 is TGTGCCAGCAGCTTTTCGCCGGGACTAGCTCCTTACAATGAGCAGTTCTTC. It codes for CASSFSPGLAPYNEQFF.

V usage is TRBV5-1 and J usage is TRBJ1-4; D unclear. V was cut by 0 bases and J by 0 bases, with 12 bases left in between. There are 17 residues in the CDR3. Germline lookup yields CDR1 SGHRS and CDR2 YFSETQ. The CDR3 coding sequence is TGCGCCAGCAGCTTGGCCGAAGGGTTAGCAACTAATGAAAAACTGTTTTTT. It translates to CASSLAEGLATNEKLFF. The complete variable domain, with remaining parts taken from reference TRBV5-1 and TRBJ1-4, reads KAGVTQTPRYLIKTRGQQVTLSCSPISGHRSVSWYQQTPGQGLQFLFEYFSETQRNKGNFPGRFSGRQFSNSRSEMNVSTLELGDSALYLCASSLAEGLATNEKLFFGSGTQLSVL.

This CDR3 reads CASSQGGTGAGTQYF. In DNA form, the CDR3 reads TGTGCCAGCAGCCAAGGCGGGACAGGTGCGGGGACCCAGTACTTC. The chain employs TRBV4-2 and TRBJ2-5; 8 bases map to TRBD1. Germline V lookup: CDR1 LGHNA, CDR2 YNFKEQ. CDR3 length equals 15 residues. V dropped 1 base and J dropped 7; count of bases not matched to a gene: 8.

The chain joins TRBV19 to TRBJ2-7; maybe TRBD1 (6 bases). The CDR3 covers 14 residues. CDR1 LNHDA and CDR2 SQIVND come from the germline V gene (reference sequence). Trimming took off 4 bases at V and 0 bases at J, with 10 bases between the two ends. The CDR3 region is CASSRRTDSYEQYF. CDR3 sequence (DNA): TGTGCCAGTAGTAGGAGGACAGACTCCTACGAGCAGTACTTC.

This clone has only a few counts. This rearrangement joins TRBV14 to TRBJ2-3; a weak D match, TRBD2 (5 bases). Trimming shortened V by 8 bases and J by 6 bases, and 15 bases separated the two germline ends. The CDR3 spans 13 residues. Germline V gene sequence: CDR1 SGHDN, CDR2 FVKESK. Here the CDR3 reads CASLPRGSDTQYF. The CDR3 coding sequence is TGTGCCAGCCTCCCGAGAGGGAGTGATACGCAGTATTTT. Complete variable domain (other parts from reference TRBV14 and TRBJ2-3): EAGVTQFPSHSVIEKGQTVTLRCDPISGHDNLYWYRRVMGKEIKFLLHFVKESKQDESGMPNNRFLAERTGGTYSTLKVQPAELEDSGVYFCASLPRGSDTQYFGPGTRLTVL.

The chain has TRBV7-2 and TRBJ2-7; D is perhaps TRBD1 (6 bases). The CDR3 runs to 15 residues. The germline V gene encodes CDR1 SGHTA and CDR2 FQGNSA. Trimming took off 2 bases at V and 0 bases at J, with 11 bases between the two ends. The CDR3 DNA reads TGTGCCAGCAGCTTATTAGACAGGTTCTCCTACGAGCAGTACTTC. This gives the protein CASSLLDRFSYEQYF.

J is TRBJ2-7 and V is TRBV28; 9 positions match TRBD1. With V trimmed by 3 bases and J by 5 bases, 11 bases remained unmatched. The CDR3 loop spans 16 amino acids. Germline CDR1 MDHEN, CDR2 SYDVKM. CDR3 sequence reads: CASSLGLPGQGNEQYF. In DNA, the CDR3 is TGTGCCAGCAGTTTGGGCCTCCCGGGACAGGGCAACGAGCAGTACTTC.

The J gene is TRBJ1-1, the V gene TRBV28; D is possibly TRBD1 (5 bases). Trimming cost V 7 bases and J 1 base, with 10 bases left between them. In germline, CDR1 is MDHEN, CDR2 SYDVKM. The CDR3 sequence is 13 residues long. The CDR3, as DNA: TGTGCCAGCACCGAAACAGGGAACACTGAAGCTTTCTTT. Translated: CASTETGNTEAFF. Full variable domain (remainder filled in from reference TRBV28 and TRBJ1-1): DVKVTQSSRYLVKRTGEKVFLECVQDMDHENMFWYRQDPGLGLRLIYFSYDVKMKEKGDIPEGYSVSREKKERFSLILESASTNQTSMYLCASTETGNTEAFFGQGTRLTVV.

V usage is TRBV9 and J usage is TRBJ2-1; TRBD2 aligns across 9 bases. Germline values: CDR1 SGDLS, CDR2 YYNGEE. J gave up 6 bases and V 0 bases, and 1 base lay outside the gene matches. The CDR3 is 14 amino acids. DNA of the CDR3: TGTGCCAGCAGCGTAGTAGCGGGAGTCAATGAGCAGTTCTTC. It translates to CASSVVAGVNEQFF.

This clone was picked up a small number of times. The chain is built from TRBV27 and TRBJ2-3; no clear D gene. The CDR3 consists of 12 residues. V lost 4 bases to trimming and J lost 0 bases, with 2 bases between them. CDR1 and CDR2 (germline): MNHEY, SMNVEV (reference sequence). CDR3 nucleotide sequence: TGTGCCAGCAGTTGGAGCACAGATACGCAGTATTTT. Its translation: CASSWSTDTQYF.

This clone was seen just once. The chain employs TRBV2 and TRBJ2-7, with D tentatively TRBD1 (5 bases). Germline V gene lookup returns CDR1 SNHLY and CDR2 FYNNEI. The CDR3 has 13 residues. V dropped 8 bases and J dropped 6 bases, with 17 bases sitting between them. CDR3 loop: CASYFARQTEQYF. In DNA form, the CDR3 reads TGTGCCAGCTATTTTGCCCGACAGACCGAGCAGTACTTC.

V gene TRBV7-7 combines with J gene TRBJ2-7, with a tentative D call TRBD1 (6 bases). V was trimmed by 6 bases and J by 3 bases, leaving 12 bases between them. The CDR3 is made up of 13 amino acids. The germline gives CDR1 SSHAT, CDR2 FNYEAQ (reference sequence). CDR3 in DNA: TGTGCCAGCAGTCAAGGGGGAAGCTACGAGCAGTACTTC. This codes for CASSQGGSYEQYF.

The V and J genes are TRBV19 and TRBJ1-1, with D unclear. Germline CDR1 LNHDA, CDR2 SQIVND (reference sequence). V was trimmed by 1 base and J by 1 base, leaving 7 bases between them. The CDR3 totals 14 residues. CDR3 nucleotides: TGTGCCAGTAGTATAGTCGGCCCGAACACTGAAGCTTTCTTT. Translating gives CASSIVGPNTEAFF.

This clone was seen a few times. V usage is TRBV19 and J usage is TRBJ2-5, with 10 bases fitting TRBD2. Per the germline V gene, CDR1 is LNHDA and CDR2 is SQIVND (reference sequence). The CDR3 extends over 15 amino acids. Trimming at V came to 4 bases and at J to 5 bases, leaving 7 bases not matched to a gene. The DNA of the CDR3 is TGTGCCAGTAGTAGCGGACTAGCGGTGAGGGAGACCCAGTACTTC. Its translation is CASSSGLAVRETQYF.

The rearrangement joins TRBV7-6 to TRBJ2-1, with D possibly being TRBD2 (5 bases). V was pared by 5 bases and J by 5 bases, with 16 bases between. Germline V gene sequence: CDR1 SGHVS, CDR2 FNYEAQ. The CDR3 loop spans 15 amino acids. As DNA, the CDR3 is TGTGCCAGCAGCATCCAAGCGGAACCGGACAATGAGCAGTTCTTC. Its translation is CASSIQAEPDNEQFF.

The chain employs TRBV7-2 and TRBJ2-7, with D possibly TRBD2 on 6 matching bases. Trimming shortened V by 4 bases and J by 0 bases, and 7 bases separated the two germline ends. CDR1 is SGHTA and CDR2 is FQGNSA in the germline V gene. The CDR3 length is 13 residues. The CDR3 protein is CASSSGLSYEQYF. In DNA form, the CDR3 reads TGTGCCAGCAGCTCGGGACTCTCCTACGAGCAGTACTTC.

V and J are TRBV15 and TRBJ2-7, with 10 bases aligning to TRBD1. Germline CDR1 LNHNV, CDR2 YYDKDF (reference sequence). This CDR3 is built from 15 residues. The V segment lost 4 bases and the J segment 1 base; nucleotides outside the gene matches: 4. The CDR3 DNA is TGTGCCACCAGCAACGCGGGACAGGGGTCCTACGAGCAGTACTTC. Translating it yields CATSNAGQGSYEQYF. The whole variable domain, remainder taken from reference TRBV15 and TRBJ2-7, is DAMVIQNPRYQVTQFGKPVTLSCSQTLNHNVMYWYQQKSSQAPKLLFHYYDKDFNNEADTPDNFQSRRPNTSFCFLDIRSPGLGDTAMYLCATSNAGQGSYEQYFGPGTRLTVT.

V is TRBV6-1 and J is TRBJ1-1; the D gene is possibly TRBD1 (6 bases). The germline V gene has CDR1 MNHNS and CDR2 SASEGT. The ends were cut back, 4 bases at V and 9 bases at J, with 12 bases in the middle. This CDR3 is built from 12 residues. CDR3 in DNA: TGTGCCAGCAGTGGACCGGGACACAAAGCTTTCTTT. Its protein product is CASSGPGHKAFF.

The chain links TRBV6-1 to TRBJ2-7; 8 bases are a match to TRBD2. Germline lookup yields CDR1 MNHNS and CDR2 SASEGT. The V and J ends lost 1 base and 5 bases, in that order; junction bases with no gene match: 10. The CDR3 has 16 amino acids. The CDR3 loop reads CASSEVPAGGLDEQYF. The CDR3 bases are TGTGCCAGCAGTGAAGTGCCTGCGGGGGGACTCGACGAGCAGTACTTC.

V usage is TRBV7-6 and J usage is TRBJ2-5; D not resolved. V dropped 2 bases and J dropped 5 bases, with 15 bases sitting between them. Germline CDR1 reads SGHVS; CDR2 reads FNYEAQ. The CDR3 has 15 residues. In DNA form, the CDR3 reads TGTGCCAGCAGCTTAAAGTCGCCGGGTGGCGAGACCCAGTACTTC. This encodes CASSLKSPGGETQYF.

The V call is TRBV7-9, the J call TRBJ2-7, with TRBD2 identical over 10 bases. Trimming at V came to 1 base and at J to 4 bases, leaving 4 bases not matched to a gene. This CDR3 has 15 amino acids. Looked up from germline, CDR1 is SEHNR and CDR2 is FQNEAQ (reference sequence). Here the CDR3 DNA reads TGTGCCAGCAGCTTAGTGGCTAGCGGGAGTTACGAGCAGTACTTC. Its protein product is CASSLVASGSYEQYF.

The J gene is TRBJ2-2, the V gene TRBV7-2, with D perhaps given as TRBD1 or TRBD2 (6 bases each). V was clipped by 5 bases and J by 7 bases, with 20 bases between them. The CDR3 runs to 16 residues. Germline V gene sequence: CDR1 SGHTA, CDR2 FQGNSA. CDR3 nucleotide sequence: TGTGCCAGCAGCCGTAGTCCCGATCGGGGGCACGGGGAGCTGTTTTTT. As protein: CASSRSPDRGHGELFF. Complete variable domain (other parts from reference TRBV7-2 and TRBJ2-2): GAGVSQSPSNKVTEKGKDVELRCDPISGHTALYWYRQSLGQGLEFLIYFQGNSAPDKSGLPSDRFSAERTGGSVSTLTIQRTQQEDSAVYLCASSRSPDRGHGELFFGEGSRLTVL.

The gene calls are TRBV28 and TRBJ2-7; TRBD1 or TRBD2 may be the D gene (7 bases each). The CDR3 is made up of 14 amino acids. The germline gives CDR1 MDHEN, CDR2 SYDVKM. V gave up 10 bases and J gave up 6 bases, with 22 bases separating them. The DNA for the CDR3 is TGTGCCACCATTTATCAGGCCAGGGGGGGCGAGCAGTACTTC. Translation gives CATIYQARGGEQYF.